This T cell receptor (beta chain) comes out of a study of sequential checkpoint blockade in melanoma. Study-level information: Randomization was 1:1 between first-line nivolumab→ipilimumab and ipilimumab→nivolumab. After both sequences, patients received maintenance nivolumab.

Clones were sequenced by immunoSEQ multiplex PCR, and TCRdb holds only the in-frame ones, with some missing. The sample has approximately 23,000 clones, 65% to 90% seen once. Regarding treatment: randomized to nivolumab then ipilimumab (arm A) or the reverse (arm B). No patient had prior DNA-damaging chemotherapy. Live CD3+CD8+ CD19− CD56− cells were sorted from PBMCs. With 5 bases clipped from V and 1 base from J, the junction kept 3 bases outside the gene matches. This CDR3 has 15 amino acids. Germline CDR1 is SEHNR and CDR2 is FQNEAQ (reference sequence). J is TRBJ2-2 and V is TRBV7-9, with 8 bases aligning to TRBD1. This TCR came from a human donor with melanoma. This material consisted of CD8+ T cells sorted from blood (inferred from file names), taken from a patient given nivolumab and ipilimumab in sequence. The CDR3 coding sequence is TGTGCCAGCAGCAGACAGGGGAGGAACACCGGGGAGCTGTTTTTT. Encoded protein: CASSRQGRNTGELFF.